These T cell receptor beta chains were read from a single sample in a study of blood T cell repertoires in COVID-19. Sequenced by immunoSEQ multiplex PCR; TCRdb stores in-frame clones only, minus some. The sample shows fewer than 130,000 clones, 88% of them seen only once. Sequenced material: peripheral blood. The receptors come from a woman between 50 and 59 years old with acute or convalescent COVID-19. The CDR3 runs from the conserved cysteine through the conserved F or W. Fields, in order: D gene, clone size, J gene, V gene, CDR3 DNA, CDR3 protein. D genes are given only for firm matches. The size field is filled for only some rows; it gives once, few, many or a size class.

d_call: .
clone_size: .
j_call: TRBJ2-6
v_call: TRBV6-5
cdr3_nt: TGTGCCAGCGGAGAGATCTCTGGGGCCAACGTCCTGACTTTC
cdr3_aa: CASGEISGANVLTF

d_call: .
clone_size: .
j_call: TRBJ1-1
v_call: TRBV20-1
cdr3_nt: TGCAGTGCTAGTGGCGACAGGTACACTGAAGCTTTCTTT
cdr3_aa: CSASGDRYTEAFF

d_call: TRBD1
clone_size: .
j_call: TRBJ2-7
v_call: TRBV7-6
cdr3_nt: TGTGCCAGCAGCTTAGGCCCCAGGGGGCGCATTCTACACGAGCAGTACTTC
cdr3_aa: CASSLGPRGRILHEQYF

d_call: TRBD1
clone_size: .
j_call: TRBJ1-3
v_call: TRBV5-6
cdr3_nt: TGTGCCAGCAGCTTACTACAGGGGACTGGAAACACCATATATTTT
cdr3_aa: CASSLLQGTGNTIYF

d_call: TRBD1
clone_size: .
j_call: TRBJ2-2
v_call: TRBV5-4
cdr3_nt: TGTGCCAGCAGCCCTGGGGACAGGGGCCTCACCGGGGAGCTGTTTTTT
cdr3_aa: CASSPGDRGLTGELFF

d_call: .
clone_size: .
j_call: TRBJ2-5
v_call: TRBV10-2
cdr3_nt: TGCGCCAGCACGGGTCGGGAGCGGGAGACCCAGTACTTC
cdr3_aa: CASTGRERETQYF

d_call: TRBD2
clone_size: .
j_call: TRBJ2-5
v_call: TRBV3-1/TRBV3-2
cdr3_nt: TGTGCCAGCAGACGGGGAGGACTAGCGGTGGAGACCCAGTACTTC
cdr3_aa: CASRRGGLAVETQYF

d_call: .
clone_size: few
j_call: TRBJ1-6
v_call: TRBV18
cdr3_nt: TGTGCCAGCTCAGGAGACAGTGGATCACCCCTCCACTTT
cdr3_aa: CASSGDSGSPLHF

d_call: TRBD2
clone_size: once
j_call: TRBJ2-5
v_call: TRBV20-1
cdr3_nt: TGCAGTGCTAGTAGCTCTAGCGGGAGTCGAGAGACCCAGTACTTC
cdr3_aa: CSASSSSGSRETQYF

d_call: .
clone_size: .
j_call: TRBJ2-5
v_call: TRBV27
cdr3_nt: TGTGCCAGCCCGGGGATCCAAGAGACCCAGTACTTC
cdr3_aa: CASPGIQETQYF

d_call: .
clone_size: .
j_call: TRBJ2-5
v_call: TRBV28
cdr3_nt: TGTGCCAGCACCCTCTCTCTCGTAGAAGAGACCCAGTACTTC
cdr3_aa: CASTLSLVEETQYF

d_call: TRBD1
clone_size: .
j_call: TRBJ1-1
v_call: TRBV15
cdr3_nt: TGTGCCACCAGCGGACAGGGAGCGATGAACACTGAAGCTTTCTTT
cdr3_aa: CATSGQGAMNTEAFF

d_call: TRBD2
clone_size: .
j_call: TRBJ2-2
v_call: TRBV5-1
cdr3_nt: TGCGCCAGCAGCCCCGTTGGGGGACTAGCGGGAGATACCGGGGAGCTGTTTTTT
cdr3_aa: CASSPVGGLAGDTGELFF

d_call: TRBD2
clone_size: once
j_call: TRBJ2-3
v_call: TRBV5-1
cdr3_nt: TGCGCCAGCAGCTTTGGCCTAGCGGGAGGCACAGATACGCAGTATTTT
cdr3_aa: CASSFGLAGGTDTQYF

d_call: .
clone_size: .
j_call: TRBJ1-2
v_call: TRBV30
cdr3_nt: TGTGCCGGCCGCTGGGGGGGGGACTATGGCTACACCTTC
cdr3_aa: CAGRWGGDYGYTF

d_call: TRBD1
clone_size: once
j_call: TRBJ2-1
v_call: TRBV11-2
cdr3_nt: TGTGCCAGCAGCATATTGGGACAGGGGAGGAATGAGCAGTTCTTC
cdr3_aa: CASSILGQGRNEQFF

d_call: TRBD2
clone_size: .
j_call: TRBJ2-1
v_call: TRBV5-1
cdr3_nt: TGCGCCAGCAGCTTGGTTCTAGCGGGAGATGAGCAGTTCTTC
cdr3_aa: CASSLVLAGDEQFF

d_call: .
clone_size: .
j_call: TRBJ2-3
v_call: TRBV4-2
cdr3_nt: TGTGCCAGCAGCCAACGAACGGGAGAGGCAGATACGCAGTATTTT
cdr3_aa: CASSQRTGEADTQYF

d_call: .
clone_size: .
j_call: TRBJ2-2
v_call: TRBV24-1
cdr3_nt: TGTGCCACCAGTGATGTCGGACTCCGCACCGGGGAGCTGTTTTTT
cdr3_aa: CATSDVGLRTGELFF

d_call: .
clone_size: .
j_call: TRBJ1-6
v_call: TRBV7-2
cdr3_nt: TGTGCCAGCAGCTCCGGGGGGGGAGGAGGTTCACCCCTCCACTTT
cdr3_aa: CASSSGGGGGSPLHF

d_call: .
clone_size: .
j_call: TRBJ2-2
v_call: TRBV5-1
cdr3_nt: TGCGCCAGCAGCTTGGTAGGCGCGGCCGGGGAGCTGTTTTTT
cdr3_aa: CASSLVGAAGELFF

d_call: .
clone_size: once
j_call: TRBJ1-2
v_call: TRBV28
cdr3_nt: TGTGCCAGCAGCCCCTACGGGAGCGGTTATGGCTACACCTTC
cdr3_aa: CASSPYGSGYGYTF

d_call: .
clone_size: .
j_call: TRBJ2-5
v_call: TRBV19
cdr3_nt: TGTGCCAGCTCCGAGGTAGGGGTGGAGACCCAGTACTTC
cdr3_aa: CASSEVGVETQYF

d_call: .
clone_size: .
j_call: TRBJ2-5
v_call: TRBV24-1
cdr3_nt: TGTGCCACCAGTGATGCACGGTACCAAGAGACCCAGTACTTC
cdr3_aa: CATSDARYQETQYF

d_call: TRBD1
clone_size: .
j_call: TRBJ2-7
v_call: TRBV19
cdr3_nt: TGTGCCAGTACCCCCGGGGACAGGCCATCCTACGAGCAGTACTTC
cdr3_aa: CASTPGDRPSYEQYF

d_call: TRBD1
clone_size: once
j_call: TRBJ2-7
v_call: TRBV19
cdr3_nt: TGTGCCAGTAGTATGGGGACAGGGTCTGACGAGCAGTACTTC
cdr3_aa: CASSMGTGSDEQYF

d_call: .
clone_size: .
j_call: TRBJ2-7
v_call: TRBV6-1
cdr3_nt: TGTGCCAGCAGTGAAGCATTTCCTAGAACCTACGAGCAGTACTTC
cdr3_aa: CASSEAFPRTYEQYF

d_call: TRBD1
clone_size: .
j_call: TRBJ2-6
v_call: TRBV5-1
cdr3_nt: TGCGCCAGCAGCTTGGCACAGACAGGGGGCCTTCCTGGGGCCAACGTCCTGACTTTC
cdr3_aa: CASSLAQTGGLPGANVLTF